The 6 T cell receptor beta chains in this list originate from one sample, sequenced in a study of radiation and T cells in renal cell carcinoma. The data were produced by immunoSEQ multiplex PCR, yet TCRdb's version contains in-frame clones alone and is incomplete. The sample lists 130,000 to 150,000 clones, 70% to 90% occurring once. Time point of the sample: baseline pretreatment blood. As for treatment: 15 Gy SBRT to primary tumor, nephrectomy 4 weeks later. The sample in question was blood, obtained from a patient whose treatment included radiotherapy and nephrectomy. The receptor source for this set is a woman aged 45-65 years with renal cell carcinoma.

This chain joins TRBV7-9 and TRBJ1-1, with D tentatively TRBD1 (5 bases). V lost 5 bases and J 5 bases, leaving 15 bases between the germline ends. This CDR3 is 14 amino acids long. The V gene's germline CDR1 is SEHNR and CDR2 FQNEAQ (reference sequence). In DNA, the CDR3 is TGTGCCAGCAGCGACTTGGACGGGGGGACTGAAGCTTTCTTT. Protein sequence: CASSDLDGGTEAFF.

The CDR3 loop reads CASSLDGSYNEQFF. CDR3 coding DNA: TGTGCCAGCAGCTTAGACGGCTCCTACAATGAGCAGTTCTTC. The chain combines TRBV7-8 with TRBJ2-1; D remains unclear. The CDR3 length is 14 residues. Trimming pared 1 base from V and 0 bases from J, leaving 4 bases between. Germline V gene data show CDR1 as SGHVS and CDR2 as FQNEAQ.

The rearrangement joins TRBV7-8 to TRBJ1-5; D may be TRBD1 (5 bases). Germline V lookup: CDR1 SGHVS, CDR2 FQNEAQ. Trimming pared 1 base from V and 4 bases from J, leaving 8 bases between. The CDR3 length is 14 residues. The CDR3 region is CASSLVTVNQPQHF. For the CDR3, the DNA is TGTGCCAGCAGCTTAGTGACAGTTAATCAGCCCCAGCATTTT.

The chain has TRBV28 and TRBJ2-2; 8 bases match TRBD1. CDR1 is MDHEN and CDR2 is SYDVKM in the germline V gene. The CDR3 has 14 amino acids. V dropped 10 bases and J dropped 5; count of bases not matched to a gene: 9. Here the CDR3 DNA reads TGTGCCATAGGGACAGGAGATTGGACCGGGGAGCTGTTTTTT. Protein: CAIGTGDWTGELFF.

The rearrangement links TRBV28 to TRBJ1-2, with 7 bases aligning to TRBD1. Unmatched junction bases numbered 15, after V lost 6 bases and J lost 5 bases. CDR1 MDHEN and CDR2 SYDVKM come from the germline V gene. The CDR3 has 16 amino acids. As DNA, the CDR3 is TGTGCCAGCAGCTCCCCAGGGGGTGGGGAGTGGTATGGCTACACCTTC. It specifies CASSSPGGGEWYGYTF.

The chain carries TRBV5-1 and TRBJ1-3; no clear D gene. Looked up from germline, CDR1 is SGHRS and CDR2 is YFSETQ. The CDR3 loop spans 13 amino acids. Deletions cut 8 bases from V and 0 bases from J, with 9 bases between. The CDR3 reads CASARASGNTIYF. CDR3 DNA sequence: TGCGCCAGTGCAAGGGCCTCTGGAAACACCATATATTTT. Complete variable domain (other parts from reference TRBV5-1 and TRBJ1-3): KAGVTQTPRYLIKTRGQQVTLSCSPISGHRSVSWYQQTPGQGLQFLFEYFSETQRNKGNFPGRFSGRQFSNSRSEMNVSTLELGDSALYLCASARASGNTIYFGEGSWLTVV.